This TCR beta chain was retrieved from a study of regulatory T cells in long-lasting Graves disease. Stated time point: persistent/refractory GD, antithyroid drugs over 5 years with positive TRAb. Isolated PBMC RNA provided the starting material for the TCR library. An approximately 10-milliliter sample of peripheral blood was drawn into EDTA tubes. Construction of the TCR beta libraries employed iRepertoire HTBI primers in conjunction with Arm-PCR of CDR3 regions. TCRdb called the multiplex PCR reads again in MiXCR, with one record for every CDR3 protein. The data hold approximately 500,000 distinct CDR3 sequences, with roughly 21% observed a single time. The J segment lost 1 base and the V segment lost 8 bases, leaving 4 bases of the junction unmatched. Germline V gene data show CDR1 as WNHNN and CDR2 as SYGVQD (reference sequence). The CDR3 sequence is 14 residues long.

Here the sequenced sample was peripheral blood mononuclear cells (PBMCs), taken when the disease was refractory, from a patient treated with antithyroid drugs. This TCR was recovered from a female donor with Graves disease. The gene calls are TRBV10-1 and TRBJ2-2, with 7 bases fitting TRBD1. The CDR3 protein is CASGWTGNTGELFF. CDR3 in DNA: TGCGCCAGCGGATGGACAGGGAACACCGGGGAGCTGTTTTTT.